These 24 T cell receptor beta chains came from one sample sequenced in a study of T cells in Graves' hyperthyroidism and ophthalmopathy. Amplified regions were TCR beta CDR3 sequences from RNA transcripts. HTBI primers were employed in a first-round RT-PCR of the TCR CDR3. TCRdb called the multiplex PCR reads again in MiXCR, with one record for every CDR3 protein. The sample includes 600,000 to 900,000 distinct CDR3 sequences, less than 20% of them seen just once. The sequenced sample was blood. The source is a man between 18 and 35 years old with Graves' hyperthyroidism.

This clonotype was recorded many times. V and J are TRBV12-3 or TRBV12-4 and TRBJ2-7; TRBD2 matches at 7 bases. The CDR3 covers 14 residues. The ends lost 0 bases at V and 4 bases at J; junction bases unmatched: 3. The CDR3 nucleotides read TGTGCCAGCAGTTTAGCGGGAGGGCGGTACGAGCAGTACTTC. It translates to CASSLAGGRYEQYF.

This clonotype was counted at least ten times. Germline is not matched at one junction end, which may reflect a read error. This chain joins TRBV5-1 and TRBJ2-7; possible D gene TRBD1, 6 bases. Germline-derived CDR1 and CDR2 are SGHRS and YFSETQ. The CDR3 loop spans 13 amino acids. The CDR3 loop is CASSFGQSYEQYF. In nucleotides, the CDR3 is TGTGCCAGCAGTTTTGGACAGTCCTACGAGCAGTACTTC.

V and J are TRBV6-1 and TRBJ2-3, with D unclear. This CDR3 spans 15 amino acids. Deletions cut 8 bases from V and 2 bases from J, with 17 bases between. Germline lookup yields CDR1 MNHNS and CDR2 SASEGT. The CDR3 loop is CASPPGWVNTDTQYF. The CDR3 bases are TGTGCCAGCCCCCCTGGGTGGGTTAACACAGATACGCAGTATTTT.

This clonotype was picked up many times. This chain uses TRBV20-1 with TRBJ2-5; 8 nucleotides line up with TRBD2. V was pared by 7 bases and J by 7 bases, with 11 bases of the junction left unmatched. Germline V gene sequence: CDR1 DFQATT, CDR2 SNEGSKA (reference sequence). This CDR3 is built from 13 residues. In DNA form, the CDR3 reads TGCAGTGGGGGGCGGGAGGACCTTGCGACCCAGTACTTC. It encodes CSGGREDLATQYF.

This clonotype came up a few times. The chain links TRBV28 to TRBJ1-5; 8 bases match TRBD1. The germline V gene has CDR1 MDHEN and CDR2 SYDVKM. This CDR3 is 17 amino acids long. J lost 0 bases, V lost 3 bases, and 7 bases had no gene match. The CDR3: CASSLQGQEYSNQPQHF. The CDR3 region has the DNA TGTGCCAGCAGTTTGCAGGGACAGGAATATAGCAATCAGCCCCAGCATTTT.

The table lists this clonotype with a few counts. The chain joins TRBV30 to TRBJ2-7, with 10 bases that match TRBD1. CDR1 is GTSNPN and CDR2 is SVGIG in the germline V gene (reference sequence). The ends lost 1 base at V and 7 bases at J; junction bases unmatched: 10. The CDR3 extends over 15 amino acids. The CDR3 DNA reads TGTGCCTGGAGTGCCGGACAGGGGGTTTCAAGGGAGCAGTACTTC. Encoded protein: CAWSAGQGVSREQYF. The full variable domain, its missing parts supplied by reference TRBV30 and TRBJ2-7, is SQTIHQWPATLVQPVGSPLSLECTVEGTSNPNLYWYRQAAGRGLQLLFYSVGIGQISSEVPQNLSASRPQDRQFILSSKKLLLSDSGFYLCAWSAGQGVSREQYFGPGTRLTVT.

A few counts support this clonotype. The chain links TRBV7-2 to TRBJ2-7, with 14 nucleotides matching TRBD2. This CDR3 spans 19 amino acids. V was pared by 5 bases and J by 4 bases, with 16 bases of the junction left unmatched. Germline V lookup: CDR1 SGHTA, CDR2 FQGNSA. The CDR3 DNA sequence: TGTGCCAGCAGCGACCCCGGGACTAGCGGGAGAACAGCGGTGTACGAGCAGTACTTC. Its protein is CASSDPGTSGRTAVYEQYF.

A few counts support this clonotype. V usage is TRBV7-2 and J usage is TRBJ2-3; TRBD2 might be the D (6 bases). CDR1 and CDR2 from the germline V gene are SGHTA and FQGNSA. The CDR3 loop spans 15 amino acids. Trimming shortened V by 4 bases and J by 6 bases, and 17 bases separated the two germline ends. CDR3 in DNA: TGTGCCAGCAGCTCGGGACTGGCGAGGTGGGATACGCAGTATTTT. Protein: CASSSGLARWDTQYF.

V usage is TRBV12-5 and J usage is TRBJ2-2, with 7 positions matching TRBD2. This CDR3 is 13 amino acids long. CDR1 is LGHNT and CDR2 is FRNRAP in the germline V gene. J lost 6 bases, V lost 9 bases, and 7 bases had no gene match. CDR3 amino acids: CASESTSAGELFF. The CDR3 DNA is TGTGCTAGCGAGAGTACTAGCGCCGGGGAGCTGTTTTTT.

This clonotype was counted a few times. The chain couples TRBV24-1 to TRBJ1-5; possibly TRBD1 for D (5 bases). Germline V gene lookup returns CDR1 KGHDR and CDR2 SFDVKD. Trimming shortened V by 2 bases and J by 11 bases, and 24 bases separated the two germline ends. The CDR3 extends over 17 amino acids. This CDR3 reads CATSDSKMGGYNSAQHF. The DNA of the CDR3 is TGTGCCACCAGTGATTCGAAGATGGGGGGATACAACTCGGCCCAGCATTTT.

This clonotype was seen many times. The CDR3 reads CASRAAGDYNQPQHF. The CDR3, as DNA: TGTGCCAGTAGGGCCGCGGGGGACTACAATCAGCCCCAGCATTTT. This rearrangement joins TRBV2 to TRBJ1-5, with a tentative D call TRBD1 (5 bases). The V and J ends lost 9 bases and 3 bases respectively, with 18 bases between them. The CDR3 consists of 15 residues. Per the germline V gene, CDR1 is SNHLY and CDR2 is FYNNEI.

This clonotype was counted many times. This chain connects TRBV6-2 or TRBV6-3 to TRBJ1-1, with TRBD1 matching over 7 bases. V dropped 8 bases and J dropped 1; count of bases not matched to a gene: 10. Germline values: CDR1 MNHEY, CDR2 SVGEGT. The CDR3 extends over 15 amino acids. Written as DNA, the CDR3 is TGTGCCAGCCTGCAGCACAGGGGCCGGAACACTGAAGCTTTCTTT. It specifies CASLQHRGRNTEAFF.

There are many counts of this clonotype. The chain employs TRBV13 and TRBJ1-1; D is ambiguous. The CDR3 runs to 14 residues. CDR1 PRHDT and CDR2 FYEKMQ come from the germline V gene (reference sequence). Trimming removed 4 bases from V and 4 bases from J, with 13 bases in between. CDR3 region: CASSYRAPSTEAFF. The CDR3 bases are TGTGCCAGCAGCTACCGGGCCCCGAGCACTGAAGCTTTCTTT.

This clonotype was detected many times. The V gene is TRBV12-3 or TRBV12-4, the J gene TRBJ1-1; TRBD1 is a possible D gene (5 bases). Trimming left V 6 bases short and J 4 bases short, with 18 bases between. The CDR3 spans 15 residues. CDR3 region: CASSPSGARSTEAFF. CDR3 nucleotides: TGTGCCAGCAGCCCTAGTGGGGCGCGGAGCACTGAAGCTTTCTTT.

This clonotype was picked up a small number of times. The genes are TRBV19 and TRBJ2-7, with D perhaps TRBD1 or TRBD2 (7 bases each). V gave up 3 bases and J gave up 4 bases, with 10 bases separating them. Germline V gene sequence: CDR1 LNHDA, CDR2 SQIVND (reference sequence). The CDR3 loop spans 13 amino acids. Written as DNA, the CDR3 is TGTGCCAGTAGTATCCAGGGGGGGTACGAGCAGTACTTC. This sequence encodes CASSIQGGYEQYF.

In this sample, this clonotype turned up a few times. The chain joins TRBV10-3 to TRBJ1-5; D unresolved. V gave up 4 bases and J gave up 4 bases, with 5 bases separating them. This CDR3 is 12 amino acids long. The germline gives CDR1 ENHRY, CDR2 SYGVKD. CDR3 sequence (DNA): TGTGCCATCAGTGGCGCTAATCAGCCCCAGCATTTT. Its translation is CAISGANQPQHF.

This clonotype was observed a handful of times. This chain joins TRBV12-3 or TRBV12-4 and TRBJ2-4; possibly TRBD1 for D (5 bases). The CDR3 has 16 amino acids. Trimming shortened V by 6 bases and J by 0 bases, and 15 bases separated the two germline ends. CDR3 in DNA: TGTGCCAGCAGACAAGACAGCCCCTTAGCCAAAAACATTCAGTACTTC. This gives the protein CASRQDSPLAKNIQYF.

This clonotype has only a few counts. This sequence joins TRBV6-1 and TRBJ1-6, with D unclear. Per germline, CDR1 MNHNS and CDR2 SASEGT. This CDR3 is built from 17 residues. Trimming pared 8 bases from V and 0 bases from J, leaving 17 bases between. CDR3 in amino acids: CASSPYQSSSYNSPLHF. The CDR3, as DNA: TGTGCCAGCTCGCCATACCAATCGAGCTCCTATAATTCACCCCTCCACTTT.

V usage is TRBV4-1 and J usage is TRBJ2-5; 7 positions match TRBD1. The germline V gene has CDR1 MGHRA and CDR2 YSYEKL. V was clipped by 0 bases and J by 0 bases; unmatched bases: 7. The CDR3 totals 17 residues. This CDR3 reads CASSQERQGRYQETQYF. For the CDR3, the DNA is TGCGCCAGCAGCCAAGAGCGACAGGGAAGGTACCAAGAGACCCAGTACTTC.

This clonotype showed up many times. The V call is TRBV18, the J call TRBJ2-1; D is possibly TRBD1 (5 bases). The CDR3 loop spans 12 amino acids. The ends were cut back, 4 bases at V and 7 bases at J, with 8 bases in the middle. CDR1 and CDR2 from the germline V gene are KGHSH and LQKENI. CDR3 loop: CASSLRQNEQFF. DNA for the CDR3: TGTGCCAGCTCACTCCGACAGAATGAGCAGTTCTTC.

This clonotype has at least ten counts. The rearrangement links TRBV28 to TRBJ1-1, with 7 bases identical to TRBD1. With V trimmed by 5 bases and J by 5 bases, 8 bases remained unmatched. The germline V gene encodes CDR1 MDHEN and CDR2 SYDVKM. The length of the CDR3 is 14 residues. In DNA, the CDR3 is TGTGCCAGCAGTCCTCCGACAGGGTGGACTGAAGCTTTCTTT. Translated, it gives CASSPPTGWTEAFF.

In the case of this clonotype: Germline is not matched at one junction end, which may reflect a read error. The chain links TRBV28 to TRBJ2-7; 8 positions agree with TRBD1. This CDR3 has 13 residues. CDR1 and CDR2 from the germline V gene are MDHEN and SYDVKM. The CDR3 nucleotides are TGTGCCAGCAGTTTCCGGGGACAGGTCCAAGGGGACTTC. Protein: CASSFRGQVQGDF.

The sample holds many counts of this clonotype. The chain links TRBV20-1 to TRBJ2-1, with 10 bases lining up with TRBD2. Trimming took 5 bases from V and 3 from J; bases not matched to a gene: 4. CDR3 size: 14 residues. The germline V gene encodes CDR1 DFQATT and CDR2 SNEGSKA (reference sequence). The CDR3: CSAPGLADYNEQFF. For the CDR3, the DNA is TGCAGTGCTCCCGGACTAGCGGACTACAATGAGCAGTTCTTC.

This clonotype showed up many times. V is TRBV7-8 and J is TRBJ2-3; tentative D call: TRBD2 (5 bases). Trimming took 4 bases from V and 0 from J, leaving 17 bases between them. Germline V CDR1 and CDR2: SGHVS, FQNEAQ. This CDR3 comprises 17 residues. CDR3 protein: CASSYPPERTSTDTQYF. As DNA, the CDR3 is TGTGCCAGCAGCTATCCCCCGGAACGGACTAGCACAGATACGCAGTATTTT.